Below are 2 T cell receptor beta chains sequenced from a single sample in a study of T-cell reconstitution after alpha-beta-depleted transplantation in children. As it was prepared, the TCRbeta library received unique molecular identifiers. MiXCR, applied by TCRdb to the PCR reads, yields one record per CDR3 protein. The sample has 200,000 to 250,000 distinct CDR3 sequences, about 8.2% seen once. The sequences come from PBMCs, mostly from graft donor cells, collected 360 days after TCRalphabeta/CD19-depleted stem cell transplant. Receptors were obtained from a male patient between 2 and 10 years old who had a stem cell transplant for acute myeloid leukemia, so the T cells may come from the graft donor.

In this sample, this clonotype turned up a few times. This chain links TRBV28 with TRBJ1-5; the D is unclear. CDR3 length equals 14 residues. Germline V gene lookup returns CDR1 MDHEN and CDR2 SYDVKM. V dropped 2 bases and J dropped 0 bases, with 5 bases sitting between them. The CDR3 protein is CASSLKNSNQPQHF. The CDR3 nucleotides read TGTGCCAGCAGTTTAAAGAATAGCAATCAGCCCCAGCATTTT.

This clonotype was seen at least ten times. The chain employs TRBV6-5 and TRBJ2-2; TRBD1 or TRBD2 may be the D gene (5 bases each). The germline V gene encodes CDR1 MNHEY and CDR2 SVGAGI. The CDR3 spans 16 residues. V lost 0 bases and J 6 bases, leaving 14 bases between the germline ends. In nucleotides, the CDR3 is TGTGCCAGCAGTTACTCGAACTGGGGGTCCCCCGGGGAGCTGTTTTTT. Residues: CASSYSNWGSPGELFF.